Detailed here is one T cell receptor beta chain. The antigen is undetermined. Running of the v3.0 immunoSEQ assay took place at survey level. Assay used: immunoSEQ multiplex PCR; TCRdb lists only in-frame clones, some missing. The table includes 30,000 to 40,000 clones, 90% to 95% detected once. The sample belongs to a study of long-term antiretroviral therapy in people with HIV. Whole-study results and caveats: Therapy changes, viral resistance and ART adherence were not documented in the available data. Dating from about 2004 to 2017, the blood was possibly obtained under older ART regimens.

This material consisted of unsorted PBMCs, taken 4.1 years after starting antiretroviral therapy. The sequence was collected from a woman aged 45 to 65 with HIV.

CDR3 in DNA: TGTGCCAGCAGCCTAGTGACAGGGGGTGGCTATGGCTACACCTTC. Protein: CASSLVTGGGYGYTF. The chain employs TRBV7-3 and TRBJ1-2; TRBD1 aligns across 9 bases. Germline lookup yields CDR1 SGHTA and CDR2 FQGTGA. This CDR3 has 15 residues. J lost 4 bases, V lost 5 bases, and 8 bases had no gene match.